This entry concerns a single TCR beta chain. Its antigen is unidentified. Naive CD8 populations comprised CD45RO-negative cells positively selected for CCR7, excluding terminally differentiated effector memory CD45RA+ cells. The data were produced by immunoSEQ multiplex PCR, yet TCRdb's version contains in-frame clones alone and is incomplete. Of more than 2 million clones in the sample, less than 95% were seen once. This entry comes from a study of shared clonotypes between healthy human individuals. Points from the study as a whole: In contrast to clonotypes shared by all four donors, non-shared clonotypes had lower generation probabilities. Few donors limited the genetic and exposure-history diversity represented.

This CDR3 comprises 13 residues. Trimming removed 6 bases at V and 7 bases at J, with 13 bases between. Looked up from germline, CDR1 is SGHTA and CDR2 is FQGNSA. The chain is built from TRBV7-2 and TRBJ2-1; D remains ambiguous. Material: naive CD8+ T cells sorted from blood. This sequence originates from a man between 18 and 29 years old in good health. The CDR3 nucleotides are TGTGCCAGCAGTTCCCGGTGGGAAAATGAGCAGTTCTTC. Residues: CASSSRWENEQFF.